This TCR beta chain was retrieved from a study of blood T cell repertoires in COVID-19. Source study methods: From reference gene primer amplification, estimates of nucleated cell counts were derived. Produced via immunoSEQ multiplex PCR; TCRdb's table is partial and in-frame only. That table gives V, J and clone size, and the DNA gave D and trimming. The repertoire consists of roughly 93,000 clones, with 65% to 85% occurring once and the leading ten covering around a tenth. This CDR3 is 15 amino acids long. From germline, CDR1 is SGHDT and CDR2 YYEEEE. With respect to this clone: The junction and the germline gene differ at one end; a read error may be behind it.

The source of this sequence is a woman of 80 years or more with acute or convalescent COVID-19. The J gene is TRBJ1-1, the V gene TRBV5-6; D is perhaps TRBD1 (5 bases). The specimen sequenced was peripheral blood. CDR3 amino acids: CASSLVRAGNPEAFF. In DNA form, the CDR3 reads TGTGCCAGCAGCTTGGTAAGGGCAGGGAACCCTGAAGCTTTCTTT.